This T cell receptor (beta chain) originates from a study of blood T cell repertoires in COVID-19. CDR3 length equals 15 residues. The germline V and J ends were trimmed by 3 bases and 6 bases, with 12 bases remaining between them. Germline V gene sequence: CDR1 SGHTA, CDR2 FQGTGA. The table came from immunoSEQ multiplex PCR; TCRdb's copy has only in-frame clones and leaves some out. The data show 250,000 or so clones, about four fifths seen once. The sequence derives from a man older than 75 with acute or convalescent COVID-19. The sequenced material came from peripheral blood. The chain has TRBV7-3 and TRBJ1-6; D is undetermined. This chain's CDR3 is CASSLSVAGNSPLHF. CDR3 in DNA: TGTGCCAGCAGCTTGAGTGTGGCGGGTAATTCACCCCTCCACTTT.